This is a list of T cell receptor beta chains from one sample in a study of blood T cell repertoires in COVID-19. TCRdb's copy holds only in-frame clones and misses some; the assay was immunoSEQ multiplex PCR. The sample yields roughly 180,000 clones, more than 80% seen once. Sample: peripheral blood. These receptor sequences come from a woman aged 55-70 years with acute or convalescent COVID-19. The CDR3 runs from the conserved cysteine through the conserved F or W. The D gene is left open where the match is weak. The size of a clone is reported for some rows only, either as once, few or many, or as a class for expanded clones.

j_call clone_size d_call v_call cdr3_nt cdr3_aa
TRBJ2-1 NA TRBD2 TRBV7-9 TGTGCCAGCAGAGGGACTAGCGGGAGGGGGCACAATGAGCAGTTCTTC CASRGTSGRGHNEQFF
TRBJ2-1 once NA TRBV5-1 TGCGCCAGCAGAAACAGGGCCGCCCTCCTCTCCTACAATGAGCAGTTCTTC CASRNRAALLSYNEQFF
TRBJ2-1 NA TRBD1 TRBV5-1 TGCGCCAGCAGCTTGGCCACAGGGGCCGCAAGTGAGCAGTTCTTC CASSLATGAASEQFF
TRBJ1-1 NA TRBD1 TRBV28 TGTGCCAGCAGTTCCCGACAGGGGAGGAAAAACACTGAAGCTTTCTTT CASSSRQGRKNTEAFF
TRBJ2-7 NA TRBD1 TRBV19 TGTGCCAGTAGTTCCGGACAGGGGATATACGAGCAGTACTTC CASSSGQGIYEQYF
TRBJ2-7 NA NA TRBV25-1 TGTGCCAGCAGTTTAGTGGAGCGCGAGCAGTACTTC CASSLVEREQYF
TRBJ1-6 once NA TRBV30 TGTGCCTGGAGTGTCCCGGGGGGGGCCCTCCACTTT CAWSVPGGALHF
TRBJ2-1 NA TRBD2 TRBV30 TGTGCCTGGAGCCAAGCTAGCGGGAGTGTCTCCTACAATGAGCAGTTCTTC CAWSQASGSVSYNEQFF
TRBJ2-1 NA NA TRBV5-4 TGTGCCAGCAGCTTGCCAAGCGCATATGAGCAGTTCTTC CASSLPSAYEQFF
TRBJ1-1 few NA TRBV6-2/TRBV6-3 TGTGCCAGCAGTTACTTCTCCTCTGGGGCAGGGTTGGGCACTGAAGCTTTCTTT CASSYFSSGAGLGTEAFF